The source of this T cell receptor beta chain is a study of blood T cell repertoires in COVID-19. At the level of the study: Samples of COVID-19 (acute and convalescent) were obtained from the United States, Italy and Spain. From T cells, B-cell-depleted T cells, or PBMCs came the material, which was cDNA or gDNA.

Under the authors' procedure: The assay estimated nucleated cells by amplifying reference gene primers. The method was immunoSEQ multiplex PCR; TCRdb's version includes in-frame clones alone and lacks a portion of them. The DNA gave D and trimming, while V, J and clone size come from that table. The top ten clones hold over 15% of a sample with 46,000 or so clones, about 92% of them seen once. CDR1 is MDHEN and CDR2 is SYDVKM in the germline V gene. Losses at the gene ends were 5 bases for V and 4 bases for J; bases not matched to a gene: 5. CDR3 length: 14 residues. The origin of this receptor is a man aged 65 to 85 with active COVID-19. The chain joins TRBV28 to TRBJ1-3; TRBD1 matches 7 bases. Sequencing used peripheral blood. The CDR3 region has the DNA TGTGCCAGCAGTCCCCAGGGACAGGGAAACACCATATATTTT. Translating it yields CASSPQGQGNTIYF.